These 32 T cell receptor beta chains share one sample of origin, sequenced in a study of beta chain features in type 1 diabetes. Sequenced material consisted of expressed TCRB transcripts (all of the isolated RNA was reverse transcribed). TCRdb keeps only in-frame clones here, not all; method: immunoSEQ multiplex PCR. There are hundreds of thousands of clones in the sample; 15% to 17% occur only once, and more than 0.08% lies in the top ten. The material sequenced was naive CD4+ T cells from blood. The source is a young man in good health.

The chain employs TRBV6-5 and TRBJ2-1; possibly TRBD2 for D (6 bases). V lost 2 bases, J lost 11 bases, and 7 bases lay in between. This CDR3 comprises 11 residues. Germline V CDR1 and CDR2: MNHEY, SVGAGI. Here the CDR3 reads CASSYAGQQFF. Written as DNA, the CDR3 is TGTGCCAGCAGTTACGCGGGACAGCAGTTCTTC.

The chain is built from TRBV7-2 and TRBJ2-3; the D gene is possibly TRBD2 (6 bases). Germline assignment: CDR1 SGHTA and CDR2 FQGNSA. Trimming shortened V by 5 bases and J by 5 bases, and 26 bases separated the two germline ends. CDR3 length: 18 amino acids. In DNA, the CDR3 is TGTGCCAGCAGCCTCTCCCTAGCCGTGCGGGTGCGGGGAGATACGCAGTATTTT. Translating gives CASSLSLAVRVRGDTQYF.

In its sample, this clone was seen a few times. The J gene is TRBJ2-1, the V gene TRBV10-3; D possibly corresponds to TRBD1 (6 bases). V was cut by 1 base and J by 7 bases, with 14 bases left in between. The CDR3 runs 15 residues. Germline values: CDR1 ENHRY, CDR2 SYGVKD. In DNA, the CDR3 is TGTGCCATCAGTGAGTTCAGGGGAAGTGTGAATGAGCAGTTCTTC. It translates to CAISEFRGSVNEQFF.

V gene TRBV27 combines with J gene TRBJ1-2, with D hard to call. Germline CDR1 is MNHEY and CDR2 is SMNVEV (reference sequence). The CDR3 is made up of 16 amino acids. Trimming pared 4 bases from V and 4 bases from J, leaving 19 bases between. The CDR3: CASSSALGLEGYGYTF. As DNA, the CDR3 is TGTGCCAGCAGTTCTGCACTGGGCCTAGAGGGCTATGGCTACACCTTC.

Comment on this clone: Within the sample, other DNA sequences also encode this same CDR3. In DNA, the CDR3 is TGTGCCAGCAGCTTACCGGGACAGGGTTACGAGCAGTACTTC. This codes for CASSLPGQGYEQYF. J is TRBJ2-7 and V is TRBV5-6, with 9 bases matching TRBD1. With V trimmed by 2 bases and J by 4 bases, 4 bases remained unmatched. From germline, CDR1 is SGHDT and CDR2 YYEEEE. This CDR3 is built from 14 residues.

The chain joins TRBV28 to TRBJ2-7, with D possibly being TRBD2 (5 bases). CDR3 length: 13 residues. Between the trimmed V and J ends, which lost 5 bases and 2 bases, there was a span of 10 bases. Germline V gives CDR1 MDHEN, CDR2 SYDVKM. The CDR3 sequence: CASSRGPTYEQYF. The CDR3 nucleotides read TGTGCCAGCAGTCGGGGTCCCACCTACGAGCAGTACTTC.

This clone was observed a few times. The CDR3 sequence: CASRPIGGTARNEQYF. Written as DNA, the CDR3 is TGTGCCAGCAGACCGATTGGGGGCACCGCCCGGAACGAGCAGTACTTC. The J gene is TRBJ2-7, the V gene TRBV13; tentatively, D is TRBD1 (6 bases). CDR3 length: 16 amino acids. V was trimmed by 6 bases and J by 5 bases, leaving 23 bases between them. The germline V gene encodes CDR1 PRHDT and CDR2 FYEKMQ (reference sequence).

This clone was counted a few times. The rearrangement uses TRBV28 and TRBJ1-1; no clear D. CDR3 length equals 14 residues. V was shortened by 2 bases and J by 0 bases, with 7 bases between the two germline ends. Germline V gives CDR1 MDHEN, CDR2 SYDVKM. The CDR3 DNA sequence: TGTGCCAGCAGTTTAGAAGGCATGAACACTGAAGCTTTCTTT. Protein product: CASSLEGMNTEAFF.

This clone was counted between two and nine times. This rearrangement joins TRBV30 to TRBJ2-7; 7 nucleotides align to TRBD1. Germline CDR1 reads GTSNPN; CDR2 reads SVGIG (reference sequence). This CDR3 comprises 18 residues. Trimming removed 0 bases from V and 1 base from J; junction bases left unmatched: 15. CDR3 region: CAWSVRGQWRGLSYEQYF. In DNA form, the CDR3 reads TGTGCCTGGAGTGTCAGGGGACAGTGGCGCGGCCTTTCCTACGAGCAGTACTTC.

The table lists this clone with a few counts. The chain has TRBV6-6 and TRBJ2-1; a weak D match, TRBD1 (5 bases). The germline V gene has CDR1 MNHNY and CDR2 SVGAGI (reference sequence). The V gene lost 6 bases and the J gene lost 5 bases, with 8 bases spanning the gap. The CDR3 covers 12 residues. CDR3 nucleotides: TGTGCCAGCAGGCGACAGAACAATGAGCAGTTCTTC. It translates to CASRRQNNEQFF.

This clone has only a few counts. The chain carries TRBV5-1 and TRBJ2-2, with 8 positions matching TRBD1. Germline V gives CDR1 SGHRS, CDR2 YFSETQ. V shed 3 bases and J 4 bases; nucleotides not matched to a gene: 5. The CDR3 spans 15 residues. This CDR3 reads CASSSDRGGTGELFF. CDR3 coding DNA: TGCGCCAGCAGCTCCGACAGGGGAGGCACCGGGGAGCTGTTTTTT.

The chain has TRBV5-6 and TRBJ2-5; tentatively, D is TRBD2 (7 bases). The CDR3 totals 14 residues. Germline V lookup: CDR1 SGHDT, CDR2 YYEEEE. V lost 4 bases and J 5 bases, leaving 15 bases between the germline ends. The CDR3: CASSLSGGGETQYF. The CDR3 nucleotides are TGTGCCAGCAGCCTTTCGGGGGGCGGGGAGACCCAGTACTTC.

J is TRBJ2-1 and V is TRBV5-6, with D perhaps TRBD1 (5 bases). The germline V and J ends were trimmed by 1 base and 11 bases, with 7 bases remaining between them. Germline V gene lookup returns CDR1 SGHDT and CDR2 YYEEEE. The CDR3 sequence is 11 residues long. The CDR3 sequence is CASSLSGKQFF. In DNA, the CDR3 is TGTGCCAGCAGCTTGTCAGGGAAGCAGTTCTTC. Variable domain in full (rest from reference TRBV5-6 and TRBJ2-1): DAGVTQSPTHLIKTRGQQVTLRCSPKSGHDTVSWYQQALGQGPQFIFQYYEEEERQRGNFPDRFSGHQFPNYSSELNVNALLLGDSALYLCASSLSGKQFFGPGTRLTVL.

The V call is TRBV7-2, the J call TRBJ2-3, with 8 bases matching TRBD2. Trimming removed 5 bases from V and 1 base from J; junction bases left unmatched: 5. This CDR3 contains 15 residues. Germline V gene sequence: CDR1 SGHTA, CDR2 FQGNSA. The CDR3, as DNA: TGTGCCAGCAGCCCGACACTAGCGGGCACAGATACGCAGTATTTT. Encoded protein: CASSPTLAGTDTQYF.

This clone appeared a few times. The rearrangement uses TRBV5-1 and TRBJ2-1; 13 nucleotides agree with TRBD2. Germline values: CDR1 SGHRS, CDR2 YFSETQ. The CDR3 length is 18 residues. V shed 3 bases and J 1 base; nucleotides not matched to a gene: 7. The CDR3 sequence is CASSSPGLAGQSYNEQFF. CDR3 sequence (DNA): TGCGCCAGCAGCTCGCCGGGACTAGCGGGACAATCCTACAATGAGCAGTTCTTC. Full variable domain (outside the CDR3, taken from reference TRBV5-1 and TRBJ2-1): KAGVTQTPRYLIKTRGQQVTLSCSPISGHRSVSWYQQTPGQGLQFLFEYFSETQRNKGNFPGRFSGRQFSNSRSEMNVSTLELGDSALYLCASSSPGLAGQSYNEQFFGPGTRLTVL.

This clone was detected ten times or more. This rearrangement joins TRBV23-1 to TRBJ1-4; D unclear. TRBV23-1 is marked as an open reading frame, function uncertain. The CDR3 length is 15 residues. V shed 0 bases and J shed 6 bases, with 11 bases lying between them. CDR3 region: CASSQSKRRDEKLFF. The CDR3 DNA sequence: TGCGCCAGCAGTCAATCGAAGCGTAGGGATGAAAAACTGTTTTTT.

CDR3 coding DNA: TGTGCCAGCAGCCCTCAGTCCCGGGACAGGGGAGCTAATGAAAAACTGTTTTTT. Its protein product is CASSPQSRDRGANEKLFF. The rearrangement uses TRBV21-1 and TRBJ1-4; no DNA check was done on the table's D call, TRBD1. TRBV21-1 is a listed pseudogene. The CDR3 totals 18 residues.

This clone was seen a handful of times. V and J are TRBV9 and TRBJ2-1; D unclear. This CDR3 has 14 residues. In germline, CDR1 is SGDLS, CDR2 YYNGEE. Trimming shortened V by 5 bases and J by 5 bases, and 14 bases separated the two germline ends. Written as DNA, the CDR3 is TGTGCCAGCAGTGCCCGGCGCCCAGACAATGAGCAGTTCTTC. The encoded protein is CASSARRPDNEQFF.

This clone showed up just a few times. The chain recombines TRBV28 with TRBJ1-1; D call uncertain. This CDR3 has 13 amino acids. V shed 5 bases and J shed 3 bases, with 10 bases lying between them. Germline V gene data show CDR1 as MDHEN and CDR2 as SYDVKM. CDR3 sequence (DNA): TGTGCCAGCAGTACATCATCCGACACTGAAGCTTTCTTT. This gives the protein CASSTSSDTEAFF. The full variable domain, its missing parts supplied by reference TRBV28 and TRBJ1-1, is DVKVTQSSRYLVKRTGEKVFLECVQDMDHENMFWYRQDPGLGLRLIYFSYDVKMKEKGDIPEGYSVSREKKERFSLILESASTNQTSMYLCASSTSSDTEAFFGQGTRLTVV.

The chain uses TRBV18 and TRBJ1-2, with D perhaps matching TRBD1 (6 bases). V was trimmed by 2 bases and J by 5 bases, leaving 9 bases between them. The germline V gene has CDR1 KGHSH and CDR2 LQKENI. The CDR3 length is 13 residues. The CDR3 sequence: CASSPADSYGYTF. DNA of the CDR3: TGTGCCAGCTCACCAGCGGACAGTTATGGCTACACCTTC.

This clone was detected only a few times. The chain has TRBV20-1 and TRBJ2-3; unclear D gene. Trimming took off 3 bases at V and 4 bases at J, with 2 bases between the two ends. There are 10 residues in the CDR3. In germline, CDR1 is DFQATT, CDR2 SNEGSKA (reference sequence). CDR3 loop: CSASSDTQYF. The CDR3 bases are TGCAGTGCTAGCTCAGATACGCAGTATTTT.

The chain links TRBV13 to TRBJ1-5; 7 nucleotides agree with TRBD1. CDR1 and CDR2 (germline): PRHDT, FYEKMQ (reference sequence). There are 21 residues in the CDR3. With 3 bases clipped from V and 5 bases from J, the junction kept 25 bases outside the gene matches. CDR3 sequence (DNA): TGTGCCAGCAGCTTCTATAACCTCATTGGACAGGAGAATACGCCTGATCAGCCCCAGCATTTT. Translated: CASSFYNLIGQENTPDQPQHF.

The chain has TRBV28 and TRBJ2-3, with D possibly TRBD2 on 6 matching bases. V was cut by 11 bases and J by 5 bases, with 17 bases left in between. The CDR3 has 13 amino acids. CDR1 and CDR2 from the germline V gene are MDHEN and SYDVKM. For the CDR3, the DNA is TGTGCCGGGCGGGACGGATTCAAAGATACGCAGTATTTT. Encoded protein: CAGRDGFKDTQYF.

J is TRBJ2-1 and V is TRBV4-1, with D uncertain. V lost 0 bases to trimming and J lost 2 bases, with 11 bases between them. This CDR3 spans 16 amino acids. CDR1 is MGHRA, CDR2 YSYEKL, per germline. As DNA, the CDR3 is TGCGCCAGCAGCCAAGATAGGCAGGTCACCTACAATGAGCAGTTCTTC. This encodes CASSQDRQVTYNEQFF.

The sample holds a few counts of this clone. CDR3 residues: CASQDSGSYGYTF. Written as DNA, the CDR3 is TGTGCCAGCCAGGACAGTGGGAGTTATGGCTACACCTTC. The chain carries TRBV6-6 and TRBJ1-2, with TRBD1 as a possible D gene (6 bases). Germline values: CDR1 MNHNY, CDR2 SVGAGI (reference sequence). CDR3 size: 13 residues. Trimming removed 8 bases from V and 5 bases from J, with 15 bases in between.

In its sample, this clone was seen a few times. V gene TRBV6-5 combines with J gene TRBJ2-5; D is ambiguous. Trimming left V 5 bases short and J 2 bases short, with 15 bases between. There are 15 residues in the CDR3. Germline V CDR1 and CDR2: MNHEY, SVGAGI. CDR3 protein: CASSPGRLTQETQYF. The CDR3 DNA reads TGTGCCAGCAGTCCAGGCCGACTTACACAAGAGACCCAGTACTTC.

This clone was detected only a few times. CDR3 sequence: CASCDRGSYNEQFF. CDR3 DNA: TGTGCCAGCTGCGACAGGGGCTCCTACAATGAGCAGTTCTTC. The chain is built from TRBV25-1 and TRBJ2-1, with 8 positions matching TRBD1. Germline V gene lookup returns CDR1 MGHDK and CDR2 SYGVNS. The CDR3 is made up of 14 amino acids. V gave up 8 bases and J gave up 0 bases; unmatched junction bases: 3.

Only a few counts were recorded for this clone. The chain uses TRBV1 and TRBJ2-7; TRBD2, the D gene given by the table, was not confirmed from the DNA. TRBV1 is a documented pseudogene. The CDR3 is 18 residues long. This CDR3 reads CTSSQDRRRVGTGYEQYF. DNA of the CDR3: TGCACCAGCAGCCAAGATCGGAGGAGGGTAGGAACGGGTTACGAGCAGTACTTC.

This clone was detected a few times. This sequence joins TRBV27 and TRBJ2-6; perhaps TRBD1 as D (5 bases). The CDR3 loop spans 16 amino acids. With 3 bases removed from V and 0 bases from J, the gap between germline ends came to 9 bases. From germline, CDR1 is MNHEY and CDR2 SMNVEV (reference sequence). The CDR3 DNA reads TGTGCCAGCAGTTTGGGCACAGGCTCTGGGGCCAACGTCCTGACTTTC. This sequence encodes CASSLGTGSGANVLTF.

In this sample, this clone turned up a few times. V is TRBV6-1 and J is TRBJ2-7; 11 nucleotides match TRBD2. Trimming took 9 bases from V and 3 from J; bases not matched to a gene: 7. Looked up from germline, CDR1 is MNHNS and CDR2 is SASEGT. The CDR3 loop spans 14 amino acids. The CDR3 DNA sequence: TGTGCCAGTACCCCGACTAGCGGGGTCTACGAGCAGTACTTC. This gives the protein CASTPTSGVYEQYF.

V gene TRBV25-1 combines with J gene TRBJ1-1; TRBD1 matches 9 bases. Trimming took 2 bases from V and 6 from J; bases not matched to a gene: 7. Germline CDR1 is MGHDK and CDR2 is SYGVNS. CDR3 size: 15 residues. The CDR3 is CASSENRGLIPEAFF. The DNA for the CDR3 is TGTGCCAGCAGTGAAAACAGGGGGCTTATCCCTGAAGCTTTCTTT.

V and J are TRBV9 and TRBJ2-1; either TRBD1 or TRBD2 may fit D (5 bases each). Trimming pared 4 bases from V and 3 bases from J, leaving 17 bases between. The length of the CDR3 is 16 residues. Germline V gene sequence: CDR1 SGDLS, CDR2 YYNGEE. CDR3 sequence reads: CASSQEGLGNYNEQFF. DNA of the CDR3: TGTGCCAGCAGCCAAGAGGGGCTGGGAAACTACAATGAGCAGTTCTTC.